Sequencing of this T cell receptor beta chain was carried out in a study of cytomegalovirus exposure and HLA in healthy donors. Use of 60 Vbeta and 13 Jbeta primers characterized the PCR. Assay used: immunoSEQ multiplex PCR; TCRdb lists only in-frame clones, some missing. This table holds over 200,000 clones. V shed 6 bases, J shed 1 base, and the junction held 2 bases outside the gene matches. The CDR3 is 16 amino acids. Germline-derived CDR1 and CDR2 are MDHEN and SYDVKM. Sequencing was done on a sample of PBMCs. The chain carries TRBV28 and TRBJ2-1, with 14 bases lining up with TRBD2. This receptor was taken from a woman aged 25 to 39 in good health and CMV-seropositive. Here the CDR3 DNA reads TGTGCCAGCAGGGGGACTAGCGGGAGTTCCTACAATGAGCAGTTCTTC. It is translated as CASRGTSGSSYNEQFF. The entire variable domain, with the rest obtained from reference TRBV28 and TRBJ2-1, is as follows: DVKVTQSSRYLVKRTGEKVFLECVQDMDHENMFWYRQDPGLGLRLIYFSYDVKMKEKGDIPEGYSVSREKKERFSLILESASTNQTSMYLCASRGTSGSSYNEQFFGPGTRLTVL.